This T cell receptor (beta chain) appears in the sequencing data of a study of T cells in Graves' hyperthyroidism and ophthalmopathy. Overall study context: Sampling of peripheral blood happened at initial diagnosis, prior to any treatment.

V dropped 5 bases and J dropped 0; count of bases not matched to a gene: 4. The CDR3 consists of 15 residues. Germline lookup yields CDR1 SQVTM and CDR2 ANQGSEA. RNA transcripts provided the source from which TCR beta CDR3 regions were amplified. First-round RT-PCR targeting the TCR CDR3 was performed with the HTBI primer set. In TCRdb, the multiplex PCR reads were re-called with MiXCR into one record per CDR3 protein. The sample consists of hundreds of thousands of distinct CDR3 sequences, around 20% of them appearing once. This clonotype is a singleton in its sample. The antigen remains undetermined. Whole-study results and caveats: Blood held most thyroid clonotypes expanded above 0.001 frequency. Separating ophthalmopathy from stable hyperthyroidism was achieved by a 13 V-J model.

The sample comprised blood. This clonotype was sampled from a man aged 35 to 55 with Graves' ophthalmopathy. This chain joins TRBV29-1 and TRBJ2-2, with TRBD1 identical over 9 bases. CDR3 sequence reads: CSVSTGGSNTGELFF. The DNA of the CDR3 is TGCAGCGTTTCTACAGGGGGCTCGAACACCGGGGAGCTGTTTTTT.